The 31 T cell receptor beta chains below were found in one sample sequenced in a study of T cells in Graves' hyperthyroidism and ophthalmopathy. Amplification of TCR beta CDR3 regions was performed using RNA transcripts as template. Carried out on the TCR CDR3, a first-round RT-PCR used the HTBI primer set. TCRdb re-called the multiplex PCR reads through MiXCR, storing one row per CDR3 protein. The top ten hold approximately 8.4% of the sample, which has over 650,000 distinct CDR3 sequences, roughly 15% seen once. The specimen sequenced was blood. The origin of the receptors is a man aged 18-30 years with Graves' hyperthyroidism.

The table lists this clonotype with a few counts. The V gene is TRBV5-5, the J gene TRBJ1-1, with D possibly being TRBD1 (6 bases). Trimming left V 0 bases short and J 5 bases short, with 11 bases between. The CDR3 has 14 amino acids. Germline-derived CDR1 and CDR2 are SGHKS and YYEKEE (reference sequence). CDR3 amino acids: CASSLGTEGTEAFF. The CDR3 nucleotides read TGTGCCAGCAGCTTGGGGACAGAAGGGACTGAAGCTTTCTTT.

For this clonotype: Because the CDR3 is missing its conserved closing phenylalanine or tryptophan, this is likely a read error. The chain uses TRBV10-3 and TRBJ1-1; TRBD1 might be the D (5 bases). This CDR3 contains 13 residues. Trimming removed 11 bases at V and 2 bases at J, with 15 bases between. Germline V gene lookup returns CDR1 ENHRY and CDR2 SYGVKD. CDR3 sequence reads: CAVRDFGNTEAFL. The CDR3 nucleotides are TGTGCCGTACGGGACTTTGGAAACACTGAAGCTTTCCTT.

With respect to this clonotype: At one boundary the junction diverges from the germline segment, which might be a read error. The rearrangement links TRBV29-1 to TRBJ1-3; 7 bases fit TRBD1. The CDR3 extends over 17 amino acids. Germline-derived CDR1 and CDR2 are SQVTM and ANQGSEA. CDR3 coding DNA: TGCAGCGTTGAAGATCTTGGACAGGACACTCCCGGAATCACCATATATTTT. It yields the protein CSVEDLGQDTPGITIYF.

The rearrangement joins TRBV7-8 to TRBJ2-6; a possible D gene is TRBD2 (6 bases). The CDR3 sequence is 18 residues long. Looked up from germline, CDR1 is SGHVS and CDR2 is FQNEAQ. Between the trimmed V and J ends, which lost 5 bases and 3 bases, there was a span of 20 bases. In DNA form, the CDR3 reads TGTGCCAGCAGCCCCACGTGGAAGGTGGAGGGTGGGGCCAACGTCCTGACTTTC. This sequence encodes CASSPTWKVEGGANVLTF. Together with reference TRBV7-8 and TRBJ2-6, the CDR3 gives the full variable domain: GAGVSQSPRYKVAKRGQDVALRCDPISGHVSLFWYQQALGQGPEFLTYFQNEAQLDKSGLPSDRFFAERPEGSVSTLKIQRTQQEDSAVYLCASSPTWKVEGGANVLTFGAGSRLTVL.

This sequence joins TRBV28 and TRBJ1-3, with 7 bases that match TRBD1. This CDR3 has 13 amino acids. V shed 2 bases and J 7 bases; nucleotides not matched to a gene: 2. The germline gives CDR1 MDHEN, CDR2 SYDVKM. The CDR3 reads CASSLRQGNTIYF. The CDR3 DNA is TGTGCCAGCAGTTTAAGACAGGGTAACACCATATATTTT. The variable domain in full, with the rest retrieved from reference TRBV28 and TRBJ1-3, is DVKVTQSSRYLVKRTGEKVFLECVQDMDHENMFWYRQDPGLGLRLIYFSYDVKMKEKGDIPEGYSVSREKKERFSLILESASTNQTSMYLCASSLRQGNTIYFGEGSWLTVV.

This clonotype turned up a few times. The V call is TRBV12-3 or TRBV12-4, the J call TRBJ2-7, with 11 bases aligning to TRBD2. Trimming took 6 bases from V and 4 from J; bases not matched to a gene: 11. CDR3 length: 16 amino acids. CDR3 loop: CASSSPTSGSLYEQYF. The CDR3 DNA sequence: TGTGCCAGCAGCTCTCCTACTAGCGGGAGTTTGTACGAGCAGTACTTC.

This chain joins TRBV7-3 and TRBJ2-1, with 7 bases matching TRBD2. Germline CDR1 is SGHTA and CDR2 is FQGTGA. J gave up 9 bases and V 5 bases, and 13 bases lay outside the gene matches. CDR3 length: 15 residues. Written as DNA, the CDR3 is TGTGCCAGCAGCCCCTGGGGCGGGAGTGGGAGTGAGCAGTTCTTC. Translated: CASSPWGGSGSEQFF.

Concerning this clonotype itself: At one of its ends the junction is not consistent with the germline gene, which may arise from a read error. DNA for the CDR3: TGTGCCGGCAGTGAAGCAAAAGAGACCCAGTACTTC. Translation: CAGSEAKETQYF. The gene calls are TRBV25-1 and TRBJ2-5, with D unresolved. The CDR3 covers 12 residues. From germline, CDR1 is MGHDK and CDR2 SYGVNS.

The chain recombines TRBV19 with TRBJ2-6, with TRBD1 matching 7 bases. The CDR3 is 16 amino acids. After removal of 7 bases from V and 2 bases from J, the junction contained 8 bases not matched to a gene. Germline values: CDR1 LNHDA, CDR2 SQIVND (reference sequence). The CDR3 sequence is CASTTTGSAGANVLTF. The CDR3, as DNA: TGTGCCAGTACTACGACAGGGAGCGCTGGGGCCAACGTCCTGACTTTC.

V gene TRBV5-8 combines with J gene TRBJ2-1, with 13 bases that match TRBD2. This CDR3 is built from 17 residues. CDR1 and CDR2 from the germline V gene are SGHTS and YDEGEE. V gave up 1 base and J gave up 7 bases; unmatched junction bases: 8. The CDR3 region is CASSLTTSGRPANEQFF. The CDR3 DNA sequence: TGTGCCAGCAGCTTGACGACTAGCGGGAGGCCGGCAAATGAGCAGTTCTTC.

This clonotype has a handful of counts. The chain employs TRBV20-1 and TRBJ2-1; the D call may be TRBD1 or TRBD2 (6 bases each). The V end lost 4 bases, the J end lost 6 bases, and 16 bases lay between the germline ends. Germline CDR1 is DFQATT and CDR2 is SNEGSKA (reference sequence). The CDR3 has 14 amino acids. CDR3 amino acids: CSAIRGELGNEQFF. CDR3 nucleotide sequence: TGCAGTGCTATTAGGGGGGAGTTGGGCAATGAGCAGTTCTTC.

The chain uses TRBV6-2 or TRBV6-3 and TRBJ2-7; D is unresolved. The CDR3 extends over 12 amino acids. In germline, CDR1 is MNHEY, CDR2 SVGEGT. The germline V and J ends were trimmed by 2 bases and 7 bases, with 9 bases remaining between them. CDR3 sequence reads: CASSYLAVEQYF. DNA for the CDR3: TGTGCCAGCAGTTACCTGGCTGTAGAGCAGTACTTC.

This clonotype was found many times. The chain couples TRBV28 to TRBJ1-5; TRBD1 is a possible D gene (6 bases). This CDR3 spans 15 amino acids. Per germline, CDR1 MDHEN and CDR2 SYDVKM. Trimming removed 6 bases from V and 0 bases from J, with 12 bases in between. The CDR3 sequence is CASSKRQVSNQPQHF. CDR3 bases: TGTGCCAGCAGCAAGAGACAGGTTAGCAATCAGCCCCAGCATTTT.

This clonotype has ten or more counts. J is TRBJ2-3 and V is TRBV30, with 11 nucleotides matching TRBD2. With 3 bases clipped from V and 6 bases from J, the junction kept 5 bases outside the gene matches. The germline V gene has CDR1 GTSNPN and CDR2 SVGIG (reference sequence). This CDR3 is built from 14 residues. The CDR3: CAWSLAGGADTQYF. In DNA, the CDR3 is TGTGCCTGGAGCCTAGCGGGAGGAGCGGATACGCAGTATTTT.

This clonotype was seen a few times. The rearrangement links TRBV10-3 to TRBJ2-5; no clear D gene. Trimming stripped 10 bases from V and 2 bases from J, with 20 bases between. The CDR3 contains 15 residues. Per the germline V gene, CDR1 is ENHRY and CDR2 is SYGVKD. The DNA for the CDR3 is TGTGCCACTTCTTACTCTACGGTGGAACAAGAGACCCAGTACTTC. Protein product: CATSYSTVEQETQYF.

This clonotype was seen at least ten times. V usage is TRBV20-1 and J usage is TRBJ1-2; D is perhaps TRBD1 (6 bases). From germline, CDR1 is DFQATT and CDR2 SNEGSKA (reference sequence). The CDR3 is 15 residues long. The germline V and J ends were trimmed by 5 bases and 4 bases, with 20 bases remaining between them. The chain's CDR3 is CSAPIPSGGLYGYTF. For the CDR3, the DNA is TGCAGTGCTCCTATCCCTTCTGGGGGCCTCTATGGCTACACCTTC.

This clonotype was observed many times. The chain joins TRBV10-1 to TRBJ1-5; tentatively, D is TRBD1 (6 bases). Trimming pared 6 bases from V and 5 bases from J, leaving 8 bases between. This CDR3 is built from 12 residues. The germline V gene encodes CDR1 WNHNN and CDR2 SYGVQD (reference sequence). The CDR3 region is CASRNRDQPQHF. In DNA form, the CDR3 reads TGCGCCAGCAGAAACAGGGATCAGCCCCAGCATTTT.

This clonotype has a count of ten or more. The rearrangement joins TRBV24-1 to TRBJ1-4; the match to TRBD1 covers 9 bases. V was clipped by 4 bases and J by 8 bases; unmatched bases: 7. The CDR3 has 15 residues. Looked up from germline, CDR1 is KGHDR and CDR2 is SFDVKD. The CDR3 bases are TGTGCCACCAGTGACAGGGACAGGGACAAAGAAAAACTGTTTTTT. Encoded protein: CATSDRDRDKEKLFF.

J is TRBJ2-4 and V is TRBV15; D ambiguous. Trimming took off 7 bases at V and 0 bases at J, with 10 bases between the two ends. In germline, CDR1 is LNHNV, CDR2 YYDKDF (reference sequence). The CDR3 spans 14 residues. CDR3 region: CATTGGLAKNIQYF. The CDR3 DNA reads TGTGCCACCACCGGTGGGCTAGCCAAAAACATTCAGTACTTC.

In its sample, this clonotype was seen a few times. The genes are TRBV24-1 and TRBJ1-5, with 8 bases lining up with TRBD1. J was trimmed by 7 bases and V by 7 bases; bases with no gene match: 5. This CDR3 has 13 amino acids. Germline V gene lookup returns CDR1 KGHDR and CDR2 SFDVKD. The CDR3 DNA reads TGTGCCACCAGCTCAGGGGGCGAGCAGCCCCAGCATTTT. This sequence encodes CATSSGGEQPQHF.

This clonotype was observed at least ten times. This chain joins TRBV6-1 and TRBJ2-1, with TRBD1 identical over 11 bases. CDR3 size: 15 residues. Losses at the gene ends were 5 bases for V and 8 bases for J; bases not matched to a gene: 8. From germline, CDR1 is MNHNS and CDR2 SASEGT. CDR3 protein: CASSPGTGGSDEQFF. The CDR3 DNA follows: TGTGCCAGCAGTCCCGGGACAGGGGGTTCGGATGAGCAGTTCTTC.

This clonotype was recorded many times. The V and J genes are TRBV7-7 and TRBJ2-5; D may be TRBD2 (5 bases). Germline-derived CDR1 and CDR2 are SSHAT and FNYEAQ (reference sequence). This CDR3 region has 15 residues. The germline V and J ends were trimmed by 5 bases and 5 bases, with 18 bases remaining between them. The CDR3: CASSLVGATGETQYF. DNA for the CDR3: TGTGCCAGCAGCCTCGTAGGAGCGACGGGGGAGACCCAGTACTTC. Full variable domain (remainder filled in from reference TRBV7-7 and TRBJ2-5): GAGVSQSPRYKVTKRGQDVTLRCDPISSHATLYWYQQALGQGPEFLTYFNYEAQPDKSGLPSDRFSAERPEGSISTLTIQRTEQRDSAMYRCASSLVGATGETQYFGPGTRLLVL.

Concerning this clonotype itself: One end of the junction is discordant with germline, which a read error may explain. CDR3 nucleotide sequence: TGTGCCAGCAGTCCCCCCCCCCCGAGGAACTGTGGCTACACCTTC. Its translation is CASSPPPPRNCGYTF. V is TRBV28 and J is TRBJ1-2; D unclear. Looked up from germline, CDR1 is MDHEN and CDR2 is SYDVKM. This CDR3 is 15 amino acids long.

This clonotype was found once. The chain is built from TRBV4-2 and TRBJ2-4; D is undetermined. Germline CDR1 is LGHNA and CDR2 is YNFKEQ. V lost 0 bases, J lost 0 bases, and 12 bases lay in between. CDR3 length: 17 residues. For the CDR3, the DNA is TGTGCCAGCAGCCAAGAACCCACAGCGCTAGCCAAAAACATTCAGTACTTC. It yields the protein CASSQEPTALAKNIQYF.

This clonotype was counted between two and nine times. J is TRBJ2-2 and V is TRBV6-1, with a possible D match to TRBD2 (5 bases). Trimming stripped 7 bases from V and 1 base from J, with 10 bases between. This CDR3 is built from 14 residues. In germline, CDR1 is MNHNS, CDR2 SASEGT. CDR3 in amino acids: CASISSGNTGELFF. The CDR3 coding sequence is TGTGCCAGCATCAGCAGCGGGAACACCGGGGAGCTGTTTTTT.

This clonotype was seen more than once but under ten times. The V call is TRBV6-5, the J call TRBJ1-1; no clear D. This CDR3 has 19 amino acids. Between the trimmed V and J ends, which lost 0 bases and 1 base, there was a span of 21 bases. Germline CDR1 and CDR2: MNHEY and SVGAGI. This CDR3 is CASSYSIGFSRARNTEAFF. CDR3 in DNA: TGTGCCAGCAGTTACTCGATAGGATTCAGCCGGGCCCGGAACACTGAAGCTTTCTTT.

As for this clonotype: At one end, the junction sequence differs from germline, possibly due to a read error. The chain links TRBV2 to TRBJ2-3; perhaps D is TRBD1 or TRBD2 (5 bases each). The CDR3 covers 14 residues. CDR1 is SNHLY and CDR2 is FYNNEI in the germline V gene. The CDR3 coding sequence is TGTGCCGGCAGTCGGGACGGTGGGGAAGATACGCAGTATTTT. This sequence encodes CAGSRDGGEDTQYF.

This clonotype was counted at least ten times. The V gene is TRBV3-1, the J gene TRBJ2-7, with D perhaps assigned TRBD1 or TRBD2 (5 bases each). The V gene lost 0 bases and the J gene lost 7 bases, with 10 bases spanning the gap. This CDR3 has 13 amino acids. Germline V gives CDR1 LGHDT, CDR2 YNNKEL (reference sequence). DNA for the CDR3: TGTGCCAGCAGCCAAGATGAGGGGCGGGAGCAGTACTTC. The encoded protein is CASSQDEGREQYF.

About this clonotype: Mismatch with germline at one junction end may stem from a read error. The V gene is TRBV6-2 or TRBV6-3, the J gene TRBJ2-5, with 9 bases matching TRBD1. The CDR3 consists of 14 residues. Germline CDR1 is MNHEY and CDR2 is SVGEGT. CDR3 in amino acids: CAGSLTGGRETQYF. CDR3 DNA: TGTGCCGGCAGTTTAACAGGGGGCAGGGAGACCCAGTACTTC.

The chain links TRBV4-1 to TRBJ2-3, with 8 bases lining up with TRBD1. Germline V gene lookup returns CDR1 MGHRA and CDR2 YSYEKL. This CDR3 contains 17 residues. V shed 4 bases and J 4 bases; nucleotides not matched to a gene: 13. The DNA for the CDR3 is TGCGCCAGCAGCCCCCTCCGTGGACAGGGATCTCCAGATACGCAGTATTTT. Protein product: CASSPLRGQGSPDTQYF.

This clonotype was recorded at least ten times. This CDR3 reads CASSLLAGVSYNEQFF. CDR3 nucleotides: TGTGCCAGCAGTTTGCTAGCGGGGGTTTCCTACAATGAGCAGTTCTTC. The chain joins TRBV28 to TRBJ2-1, with 10 bases matching TRBD2. This CDR3 is 16 amino acids long. The germline V gene encodes CDR1 MDHEN and CDR2 SYDVKM. V lost 3 bases to trimming and J lost 1 base; unmatched junction nucleotides: 3.